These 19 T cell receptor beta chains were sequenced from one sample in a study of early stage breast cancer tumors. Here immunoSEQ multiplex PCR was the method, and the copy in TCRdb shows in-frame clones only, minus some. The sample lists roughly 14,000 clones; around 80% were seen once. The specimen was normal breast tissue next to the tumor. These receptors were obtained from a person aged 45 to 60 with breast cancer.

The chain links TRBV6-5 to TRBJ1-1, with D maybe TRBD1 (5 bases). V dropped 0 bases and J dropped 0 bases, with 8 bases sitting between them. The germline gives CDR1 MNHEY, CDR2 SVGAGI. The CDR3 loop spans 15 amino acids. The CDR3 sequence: CASSYSGRLNTEAFF. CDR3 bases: TGTGCCAGCAGTTACTCGGGACGGTTGAACACTGAAGCTTTCTTT.

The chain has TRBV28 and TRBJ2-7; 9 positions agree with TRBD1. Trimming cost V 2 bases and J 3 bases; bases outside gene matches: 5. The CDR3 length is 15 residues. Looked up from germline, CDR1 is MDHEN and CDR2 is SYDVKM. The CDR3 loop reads CASSLTGTGFYEQYF. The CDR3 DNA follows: TGTGCCAGCAGTTTAACAGGGACAGGGTTCTACGAGCAGTACTTC.

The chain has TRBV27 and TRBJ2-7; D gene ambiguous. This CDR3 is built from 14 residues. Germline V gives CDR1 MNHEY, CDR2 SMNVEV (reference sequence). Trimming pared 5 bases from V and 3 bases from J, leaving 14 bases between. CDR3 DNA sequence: TGTGCCAGCAGTCCCCGCCGGAGAAGCTACGAGCAGTACTTC. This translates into CASSPRRRSYEQYF.

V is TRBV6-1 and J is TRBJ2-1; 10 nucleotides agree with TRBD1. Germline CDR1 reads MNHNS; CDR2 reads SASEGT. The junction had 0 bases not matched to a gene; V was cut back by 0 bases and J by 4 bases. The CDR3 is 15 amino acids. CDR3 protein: CASSEAGQGYNEQFF. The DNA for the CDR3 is TGTGCCAGCAGTGAAGCGGGACAGGGGTACAATGAGCAGTTCTTC.

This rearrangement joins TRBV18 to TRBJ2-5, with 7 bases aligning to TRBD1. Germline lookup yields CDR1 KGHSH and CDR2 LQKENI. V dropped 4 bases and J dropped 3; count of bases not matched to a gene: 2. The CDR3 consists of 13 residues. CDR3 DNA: TGTGCCAGCTCACGACAGGGAGAAGAGACCCAGTACTTC. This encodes CASSRQGEETQYF.

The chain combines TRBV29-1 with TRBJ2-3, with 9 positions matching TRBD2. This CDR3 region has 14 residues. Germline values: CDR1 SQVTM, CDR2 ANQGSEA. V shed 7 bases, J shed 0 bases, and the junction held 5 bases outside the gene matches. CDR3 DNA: TGCAGCGCCGTACTAGCGGGCAGCACAGATACGCAGTATTTT. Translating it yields CSAVLAGSTDTQYF.

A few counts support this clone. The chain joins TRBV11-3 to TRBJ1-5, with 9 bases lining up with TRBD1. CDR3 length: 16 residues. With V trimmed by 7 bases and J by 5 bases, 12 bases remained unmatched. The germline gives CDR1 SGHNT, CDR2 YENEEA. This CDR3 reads CASTQTGGVYDQPQHF. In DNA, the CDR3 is TGTGCCAGCACCCAAACAGGGGGCGTCTACGATCAGCCCCAGCATTTT.

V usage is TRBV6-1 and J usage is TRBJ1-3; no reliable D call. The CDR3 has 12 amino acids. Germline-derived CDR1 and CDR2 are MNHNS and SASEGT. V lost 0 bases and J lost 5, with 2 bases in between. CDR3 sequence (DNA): TGTGCCAGCAGTGAAGCCAGAAACACCATATATTTT. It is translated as CASSEARNTIYF.

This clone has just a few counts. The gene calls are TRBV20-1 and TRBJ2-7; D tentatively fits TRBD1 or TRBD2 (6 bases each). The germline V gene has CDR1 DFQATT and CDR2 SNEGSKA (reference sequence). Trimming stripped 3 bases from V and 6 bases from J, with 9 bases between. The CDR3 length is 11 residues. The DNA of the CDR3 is TGCAGTGCTAGTTGGGGGGCCGAGCAGTACTTC. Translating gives CSASWGAEQYF.

The chain's CDR3 is CASSLDRVNYEQYF. The CDR3 DNA follows: TGCGCCAGCAGCCTCGACAGGGTGAACTACGAGCAGTACTTC. The V and J genes are TRBV5-1 and TRBJ2-7, with 7 nucleotides matching TRBD1. CDR1 is SGHRS and CDR2 is YFSETQ in the germline V gene. With V trimmed by 4 bases and J by 3 bases, 7 bases remained unmatched. CDR3 length equals 14 residues.

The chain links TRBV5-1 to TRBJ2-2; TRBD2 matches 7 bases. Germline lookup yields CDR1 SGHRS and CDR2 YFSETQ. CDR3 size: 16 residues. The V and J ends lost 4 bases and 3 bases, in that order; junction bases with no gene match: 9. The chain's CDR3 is CASSGGDYSYTGELFF. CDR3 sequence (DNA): TGCGCCAGCAGCGGGGGGGACTACTCTTACACCGGGGAGCTGTTTTTT.

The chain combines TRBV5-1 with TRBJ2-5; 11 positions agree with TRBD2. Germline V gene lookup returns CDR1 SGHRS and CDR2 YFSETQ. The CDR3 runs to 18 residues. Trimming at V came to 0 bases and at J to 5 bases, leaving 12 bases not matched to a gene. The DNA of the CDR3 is TGCGCCAGCAGCTTGGCCATGACTAGCGGGGTCGAAGTGGAGACCCAGTACTTC. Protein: CASSLAMTSGVEVETQYF. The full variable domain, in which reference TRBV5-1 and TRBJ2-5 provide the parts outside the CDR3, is KAGVTQTPRYLIKTRGQQVTLSCSPISGHRSVSWYQQTPGQGLQFLFEYFSETQRNKGNFPGRFSGRQFSNSRSEMNVSTLELGDSALYLCASSLAMTSGVEVETQYFGPGTRLLVL.

The chain's CDR3 is CASSLGQVNSGANVLTF. As DNA, the CDR3 is TGTGCCAGCAGCTTGGGGCAGGTTAACTCTGGGGCCAACGTCCTGACTTTC. V gene TRBV5-5 combines with J gene TRBJ2-6; unclear D gene. CDR3 size: 17 residues. The V and J ends lost 0 bases and 0 bases respectively, with 10 bases between them. Germline values: CDR1 SGHKS, CDR2 YYEKEE (reference sequence).

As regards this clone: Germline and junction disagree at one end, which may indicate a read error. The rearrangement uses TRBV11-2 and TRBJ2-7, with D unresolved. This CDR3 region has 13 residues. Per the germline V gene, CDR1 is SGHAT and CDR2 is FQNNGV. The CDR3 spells CASSLGVGWPEGF. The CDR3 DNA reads TGTGCCAGCAGCTTAGGGGTGGGCTGGCCGGAAGGCTTC. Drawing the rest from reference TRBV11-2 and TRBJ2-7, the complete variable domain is EAGVAQSPRYKIIEKRQSVAFWCNPISGHATLYWYQQILGQGPKLLIQFQNNGVVDDSQLPKDRFSAERLKGVDSTLKIQPAKLEDSAVYLCASSLGVGWPEGFGPGTRLTVT.

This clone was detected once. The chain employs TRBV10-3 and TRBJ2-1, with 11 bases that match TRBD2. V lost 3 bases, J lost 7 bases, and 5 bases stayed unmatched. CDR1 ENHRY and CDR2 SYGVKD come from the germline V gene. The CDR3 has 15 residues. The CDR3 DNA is TGTGCCATCAGTGAATCGACTAGCGGGGCGAATGAGCAGTTCTTC. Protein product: CAISESTSGANEQFF.

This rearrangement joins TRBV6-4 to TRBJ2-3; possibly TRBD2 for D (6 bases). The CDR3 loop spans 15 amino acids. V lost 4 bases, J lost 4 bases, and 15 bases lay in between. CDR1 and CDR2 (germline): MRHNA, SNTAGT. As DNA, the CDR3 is TGTGCCAGCAGTGCCGTAGCGGAAGGGGCAGATACGCAGTATTTT. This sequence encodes CASSAVAEGADTQYF.

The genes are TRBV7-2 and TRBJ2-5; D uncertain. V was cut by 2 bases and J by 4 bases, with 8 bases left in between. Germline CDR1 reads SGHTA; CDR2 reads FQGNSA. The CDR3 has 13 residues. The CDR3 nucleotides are TGTGCCAGCAGCTTAAATTATGGAGAGACCCAGTACTTC. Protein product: CASSLNYGETQYF.

The CDR3, as DNA: TGTGCTAGTCTGACTAGCGGGCAAGAGACCCAGTACTTC. Its translation is CASLTSGQETQYF. This chain joins TRBV12-5 and TRBJ2-5; 10 bases fit TRBD2. V shed 8 bases, J shed 2 bases, and the junction held 2 bases outside the gene matches. The germline V gene has CDR1 LGHNT and CDR2 FRNRAP. CDR3 length: 13 amino acids. The full variable domain, its missing parts supplied by reference TRBV12-5 and TRBJ2-5, is DARVTQTPRHKVTEMGQEVTMRCQPILGHNTVFWYRQTMMQGLELLAYFRNRAPLDDSGMPKDRFSAEMPDATLATLKIQPSEPRDSAVYFCASLTSGQETQYFGPGTRLLVL.

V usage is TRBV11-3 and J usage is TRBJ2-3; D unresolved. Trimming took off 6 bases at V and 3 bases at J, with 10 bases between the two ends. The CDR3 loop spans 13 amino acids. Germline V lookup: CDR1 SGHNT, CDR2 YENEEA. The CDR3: CASSYALTDTQYF. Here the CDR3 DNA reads TGTGCCAGCAGTTACGCTTTGACAGATACGCAGTATTTT.